The sequence of this TCR beta chain was determined in a study of shared clonotypes between healthy human individuals. About the research overall: Aged between 18 and 49, the donors were two women and a few men.

Some clones are missing from TCRdb's copy, which holds only in-frame ones; the method was immunoSEQ multiplex PCR. The sample holds about 450,000 clones; 70% to 80% are singletons and the top ten take 9.5% to 15%. Germline-derived CDR1 and CDR2 are MNHNS and SASEGT. This CDR3 comprises 14 residues. Trimming shortened V by 3 bases and J by 2 bases, and 11 bases separated the two germline ends. There were no recent acute infections or vaccinations among the donors, who were healthy HIV-negative adults. When samples were unsorted, around 90 million PBMCs were used for genomic DNA. This chain uses TRBV6-1 with TRBJ2-7, with D tentatively TRBD1 or TRBD2 (5 bases each). The clonotype was recovered from a woman in her thirties or forties in good health. Some clones in this sample may be carry-over from other donors' samples. Material for sequencing was PBMCs. The CDR3 region has the DNA TGTGCCAGCAGTGACTGGGGACCAACCTACGAGCAGTACTTC. Its translation is CASSDWGPTYEQYF.